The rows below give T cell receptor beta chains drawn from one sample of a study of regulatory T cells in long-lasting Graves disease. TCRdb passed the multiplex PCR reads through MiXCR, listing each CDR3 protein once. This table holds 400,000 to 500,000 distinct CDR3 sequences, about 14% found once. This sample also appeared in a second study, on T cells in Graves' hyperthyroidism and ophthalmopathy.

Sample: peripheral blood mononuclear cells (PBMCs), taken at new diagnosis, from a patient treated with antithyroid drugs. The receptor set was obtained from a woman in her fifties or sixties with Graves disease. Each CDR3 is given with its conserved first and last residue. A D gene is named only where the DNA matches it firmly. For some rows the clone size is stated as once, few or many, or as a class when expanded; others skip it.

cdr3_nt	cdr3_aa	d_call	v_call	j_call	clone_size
TGTGCCAGCAGTTCAGCGGGAACTAGCACAGATACGCAGTATTTT	CASSSAGTSTDTQYF	TRBD2	TRBV27	TRBJ2-3	many
TGTGCCAGCAGTACCACTAGCGGGAGGTTCTCCTACAATGAGCAGTTCTTC	CASSTTSGRFSYNEQFF	TRBD2	TRBV28	TRBJ2-1	many
TGCGCCAGCAGTGGGGGTCGGGGACTAGCCCGGGGGACCCAGTACTTC	CASSGGRGLARGTQYF	TRBD2	TRBV10-1	TRBJ2-5	few
TGTGCCAGCAGCTTAGAACGGGAAGGAGATACGCAGTATTTT	CASSLEREGDTQYF	.	TRBV7-9	TRBJ2-3	many
TGTGCCACCTTACCCCTGGAGCAGTTCTTC	CATLPLEQFF	.	TRBV7-9	TRBJ2-1	many
TGTGCCAGCAGTGCACAGGGAGGCGCACCCCTCCACTTT	CASSAQGGAPLHF	.	TRBV2	TRBJ1-6	.
TGTGCCAGCACCCTATCACAGGGGGGCCCCTACAATGAGCAGTTCTTC	CASTLSQGGPYNEQFF	TRBD1	TRBV28	TRBJ2-1	.
TGTGCCAGCAGTTTATTCCCCGACAGCTACGAGCAGTACTTC	CASSLFPDSYEQYF	.	TRBV12-3/TRBV12-4	TRBJ2-7	many
TGTGCCAGCTCACCTACGAAAGACAGGGTGGGCTATGGCTACACCTTC	CASSPTKDRVGYGYTF	TRBD1	TRBV18	TRBJ1-2	.
TGTGCCTGGAGTGCAATAGGAACTGAAGCTTTCTTT	CAWSAIGTEAFF	.	TRBV30	TRBJ1-1	few
TGTGCCAGTAGCAAGGGAGATACGCAGTATTTT	CASSKGDTQYF	.	TRBV19	TRBJ2-3	.
TGTGCCACCGGAAATCCTGGCGGGAAGGCCGGGGAGCTGTTTTTT	CATGNPGGKAGELFF	.	TRBV12-3/TRBV12-4	TRBJ2-2	.
TGTGCCAGCTCACCGACCGGGTCCCCTCTGGTGGGCGAGCAGTACTTC	CASSPTGSPLVGEQYF	.	TRBV18	TRBJ2-7	few
TGCGCCAGCAGCTTGGACTCTATCGGGACAGGGAATGGCTACACCTTC	CASSLDSIGTGNGYTF	TRBD1	TRBV5-1	TRBJ1-2	few
TGTGCCATCAGTGACCCCGCTAGACAGTTGGATGAGCAGTTCTTC	CAISDPARQLDEQFF	.	TRBV10-3	TRBJ2-1	many
TGTGCCAGCAGTTTGGGACCGTCTGAAGCTTTCTTT	CASSLGPSEAFF	.	TRBV28	TRBJ1-1	many
TGCAGTGCCGAGGACAGGGGAAAAGAGACCCAGTACTTC	CSAEDRGKETQYF	TRBD1	TRBV20-1	TRBJ2-5	many
TGCGCCAGCAGCGAAGGACTAGCGGAGGGCTCCTACGAGCAGTACTTC	CASSEGLAEGSYEQYF	TRBD2	TRBV5-1	TRBJ2-7	many
TGTGCCAGCAGCTTATGGGCCCTCGATCGCGAGCAGTACTTC	CASSLWALDREQYF	.	TRBV11-3	TRBJ2-7	many
TGTGCCAGCAGCCCCAGGGTTATAACTAATGAAAAACTGTTTTTT	CASSPRVITNEKLFF	.	TRBV5-5	TRBJ1-4	once
TGTGCCATCCTCCGGGGGGGGCCTAGCCCCCAAGAGACCCAGTACTTC	CAILRGGPSPQETQYF	TRBD2	TRBV28	TRBJ2-5	few
TGTGCCAGCAGCTTAGAGGACCCAAACATTCAGTACTTC	CASSLEDPNIQYF	.	TRBV7-9	TRBJ2-4	few
TGTGCCACCAGTGATCCCGGACCGTCCTCTGGGGCCAACGTCCTGACTTTC	CATSDPGPSSGANVLTF	.	TRBV24-1	TRBJ2-6	.
TGTGCCAGCAGCCCAGGACTAGCGGCCCAAGAGACCCAGTACTTC	CASSPGLAAQETQYF	TRBD2	TRBV11-2	TRBJ2-5	many
TGTGCCAGCAGCGGACCACCCGGGACAGTCTACAATGAGCAGTTCTTC	CASSGPPGTVYNEQFF	TRBD1	TRBV9	TRBJ2-1	many
TGTGCCAGCAGTTTAGACAGCAATGAGCAGTTCTTC	CASSLDSNEQFF	.	TRBV28	TRBJ2-1	many
TGTGCCAGCAGAACTAGCAGACACGAGCAGTACTTC	CASRTSRHEQYF	.	TRBV28	TRBJ2-7	many
TGTGCCAGCAGCTTAGCGAGCCAGGGGTATCAGCCCCAGCATTTT	CASSLASQGYQPQHF	.	TRBV7-9	TRBJ1-5	.
TGTGCCAGCAGTGAGAGGGGAGAGAGGACAGATACGCAGTATTTT	CASSERGERTDTQYF	.	TRBV6-1	TRBJ2-3	many
TGTGCCAGCAGGGATCAGGGTTCCGGGGAGCTGTTTTTT	CASRDQGSGELFF	.	TRBV2	TRBJ2-2	few
TGTGCCAGCAGCTCGGGACTAGCCCCACAGACGCTGTTTTTT	CASSSGLAPQTLFF	TRBD2	TRBV11-2	TRBJ2-2	.
TGTGCCTGGAGTGAAGGTCTAGCGGGTCTCGATGAGCAGTTCTTC	CAWSEGLAGLDEQFF	TRBD2	TRBV30	TRBJ2-1	many
TGTGCCTGGAGTATGGGGAACACTGAAGCTTTCTTT	CAWSMGNTEAFF	.	TRBV30	TRBJ1-1	many
TGTGCCAGCAGTGCGGCAGGGAGCAATCAGCCCCAGCATTTT	CASSAAGSNQPQHF	.	TRBV2	TRBJ1-5	few
TGTGCCAGCAGTTCGGGACACTTTAATGAAAAACTGTTTTTT	CASSSGHFNEKLFF	.	TRBV28	TRBJ1-4	few
TGCGCCAGCAGCTTGTTAGTGGGGACAGGGAGCAATGAGCAGTTCTTC	CASSLLVGTGSNEQFF	TRBD1	TRBV5-1	TRBJ2-1	many
TGTGCCAGCAGTTCCGTACAGGGTTTTCCCAGCAATCAGCCCCAGCATTTT	CASSSVQGFPSNQPQHF	.	TRBV28	TRBJ1-5	many
TGTGCCAGTAGTTATTCCCCCTCCTCAGGGGGTCATGGCTACACCTTC	CASSYSPSSGGHGYTF	TRBD1	TRBV19	TRBJ1-2	.
TGCAGCGTTGAAGATCCGACAGAGAGGGACACCGGGGAGCTGTTTTTT	CSVEDPTERDTGELFF	.	TRBV29-1	TRBJ2-2	.
TGTGCCAGCAGCTTAAACCGGGAGTTGCCCTACGAGCAGTACTTC	CASSLNRELPYEQYF	.	TRBV11-2	TRBJ2-7	many
TGTGCCAGTAGTAGCGGAGGTAGCGGGCCCACAGATACTCAGTATTTT	CASSSGGSGPTDTQYF	TRBD2	TRBV19	TRBJ2-3	few
TGTGCCAGCAGTTACGGTTCCCTTATCGCCGAGCAGTACTTC	CASSYGSLIAEQYF	.	TRBV6-2/TRBV6-3	TRBJ2-7	once
TGCGCCAGCAGCCTCGACCCGAACACCGGGGAGCTGTTTTTT	CASSLDPNTGELFF	.	TRBV5-1	TRBJ2-2	many
TGCAGCGCGGTGGCGGAGCCCAACTACGAGCAGTACTTC	CSAVAEPNYEQYF	.	TRBV29-1	TRBJ2-7	many
TGCAGTGCTAGGAGGACGGGAAGCACAGATACGCAGTATTTT	CSARRTGSTDTQYF	.	TRBV20-1	TRBJ2-3	.
TGCGCCAGCAGCCAAGTCTTCGACGGATCCTACGAGCAGTACTTC	CASSQVFDGSYEQYF	.	TRBV4-1	TRBJ2-7	.
TGTGCCATCACCGACAGGGTAGACCAAGAGACCCAGTACTTC	CAITDRVDQETQYF	TRBD1	TRBV6-2/TRBV6-3	TRBJ2-5	.
TGCAGTGCTAGTTTACCAGGGAATCAGCCCCAGCATTTT	CSASLPGNQPQHF	.	TRBV20-1	TRBJ1-5	many
TGCAGTGCGGGTCGGCTGTCTAACTACAATGAGCAGTTCTTC	CSAGRLSNYNEQFF	.	TRBV20-1	TRBJ2-1	.
TGTGCCATCAGTGAGACAGATACGCAGTATTTT	CAISETDTQYF	.	TRBV10-3	TRBJ2-3	many
TGTGCCAGCAGCTCAAGTACCGGGACAGGGGGTGGCTACACCTTC	CASSSSTGTGGGYTF	TRBD1	TRBV7-9	TRBJ1-2	many
TGTGCCAGCAGCCAAGTGCCACAGGGCGATCAGCCCCAGCATTTT	CASSQVPQGDQPQHF	.	TRBV3-1	TRBJ1-5	many